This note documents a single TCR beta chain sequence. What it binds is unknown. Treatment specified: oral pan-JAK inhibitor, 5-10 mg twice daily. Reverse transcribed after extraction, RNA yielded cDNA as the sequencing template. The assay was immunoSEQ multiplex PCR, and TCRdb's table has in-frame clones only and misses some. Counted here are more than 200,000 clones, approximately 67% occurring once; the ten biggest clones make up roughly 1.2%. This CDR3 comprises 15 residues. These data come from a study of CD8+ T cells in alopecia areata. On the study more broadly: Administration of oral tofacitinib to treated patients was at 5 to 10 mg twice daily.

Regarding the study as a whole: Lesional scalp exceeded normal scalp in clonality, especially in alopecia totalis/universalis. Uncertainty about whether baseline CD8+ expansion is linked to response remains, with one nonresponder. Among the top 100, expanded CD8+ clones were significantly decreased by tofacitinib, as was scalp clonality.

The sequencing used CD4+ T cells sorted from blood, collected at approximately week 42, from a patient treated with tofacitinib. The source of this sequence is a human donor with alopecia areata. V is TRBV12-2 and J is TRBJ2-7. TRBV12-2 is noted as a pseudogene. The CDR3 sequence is CASRLEGTTPNEQYF. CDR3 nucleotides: TGTGCAAGTCGCTTAGAAGGGACCACTCCTAACGAGCAGTACTTC.